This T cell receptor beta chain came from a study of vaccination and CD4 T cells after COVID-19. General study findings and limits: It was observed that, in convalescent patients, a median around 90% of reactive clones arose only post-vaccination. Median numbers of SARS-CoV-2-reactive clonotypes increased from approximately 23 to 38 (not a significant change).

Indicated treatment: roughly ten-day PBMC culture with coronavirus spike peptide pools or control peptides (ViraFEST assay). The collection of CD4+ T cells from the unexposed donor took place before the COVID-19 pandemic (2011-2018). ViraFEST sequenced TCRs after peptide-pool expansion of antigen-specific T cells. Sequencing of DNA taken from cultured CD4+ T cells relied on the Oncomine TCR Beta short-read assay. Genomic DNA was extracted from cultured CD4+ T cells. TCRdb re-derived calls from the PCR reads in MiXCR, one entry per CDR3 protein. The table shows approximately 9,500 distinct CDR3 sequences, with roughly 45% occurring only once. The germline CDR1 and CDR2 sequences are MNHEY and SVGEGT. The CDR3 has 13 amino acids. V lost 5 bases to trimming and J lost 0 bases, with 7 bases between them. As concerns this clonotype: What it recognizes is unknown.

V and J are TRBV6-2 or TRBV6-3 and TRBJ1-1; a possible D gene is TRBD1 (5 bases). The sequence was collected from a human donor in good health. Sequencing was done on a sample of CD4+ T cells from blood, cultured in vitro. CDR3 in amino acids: CASSAQVNTEAFF. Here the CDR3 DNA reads TGTGCCAGCAGTGCACAGGTGAACACTGAAGCTTTCTTT.